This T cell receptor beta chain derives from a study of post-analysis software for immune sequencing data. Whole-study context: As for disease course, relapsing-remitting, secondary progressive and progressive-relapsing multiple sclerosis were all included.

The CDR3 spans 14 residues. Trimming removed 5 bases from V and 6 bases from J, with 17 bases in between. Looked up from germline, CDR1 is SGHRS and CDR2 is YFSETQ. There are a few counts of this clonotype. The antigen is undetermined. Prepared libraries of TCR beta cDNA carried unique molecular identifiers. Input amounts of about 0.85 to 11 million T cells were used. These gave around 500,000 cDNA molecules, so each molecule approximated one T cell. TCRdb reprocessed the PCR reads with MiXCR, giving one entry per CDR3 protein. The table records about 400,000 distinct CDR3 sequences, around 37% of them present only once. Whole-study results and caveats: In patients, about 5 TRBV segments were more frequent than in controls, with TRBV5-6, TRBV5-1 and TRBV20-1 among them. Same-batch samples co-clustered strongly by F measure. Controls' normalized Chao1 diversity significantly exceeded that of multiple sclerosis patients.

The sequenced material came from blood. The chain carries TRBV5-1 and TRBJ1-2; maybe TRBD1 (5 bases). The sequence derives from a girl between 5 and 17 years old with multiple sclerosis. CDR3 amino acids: CASSMEGRDHGYTF. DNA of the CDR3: TGCGCCAGCAGTATGGAAGGCAGGGACCATGGCTACACCTTC.